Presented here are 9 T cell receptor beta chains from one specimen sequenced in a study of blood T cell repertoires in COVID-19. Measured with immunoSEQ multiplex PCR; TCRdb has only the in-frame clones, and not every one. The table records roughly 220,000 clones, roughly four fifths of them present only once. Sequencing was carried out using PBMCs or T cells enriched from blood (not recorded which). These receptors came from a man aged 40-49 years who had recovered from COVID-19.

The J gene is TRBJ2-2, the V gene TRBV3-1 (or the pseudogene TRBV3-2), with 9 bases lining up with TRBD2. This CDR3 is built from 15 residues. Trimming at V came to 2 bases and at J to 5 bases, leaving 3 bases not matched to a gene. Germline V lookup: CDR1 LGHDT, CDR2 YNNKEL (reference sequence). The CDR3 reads CASSQTGLATGELFF. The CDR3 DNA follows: TGTGCCAGCAGCCAAACGGGACTAGCAACCGGGGAGCTGTTTTTT.

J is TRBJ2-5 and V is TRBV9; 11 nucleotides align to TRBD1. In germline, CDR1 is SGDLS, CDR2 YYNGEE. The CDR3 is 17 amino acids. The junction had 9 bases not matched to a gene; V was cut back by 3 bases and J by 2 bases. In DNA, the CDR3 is TGTGCCAGCAGCGCTAGGTGGGGGACAGGGGGACAAGAGACCCAGTACTTC. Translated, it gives CASSARWGTGGQETQYF.

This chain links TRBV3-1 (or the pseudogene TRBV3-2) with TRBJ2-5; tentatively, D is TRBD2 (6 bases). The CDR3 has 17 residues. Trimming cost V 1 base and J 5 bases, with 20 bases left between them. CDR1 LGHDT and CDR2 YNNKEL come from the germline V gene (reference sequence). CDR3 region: CASSQGGATSASETQYF. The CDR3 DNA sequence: TGTGCCAGCAGCCAAGGTGGAGCGACTAGTGCGTCGGAGACCCAGTACTTC.

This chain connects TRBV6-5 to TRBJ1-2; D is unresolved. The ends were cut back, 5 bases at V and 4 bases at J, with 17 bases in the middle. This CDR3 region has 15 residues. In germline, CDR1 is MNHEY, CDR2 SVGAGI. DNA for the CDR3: TGTGCCAGCAGTCGGGCGGGAGAATCTGGCTATGGCTACACCTTC. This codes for CASSRAGESGYGYTF.

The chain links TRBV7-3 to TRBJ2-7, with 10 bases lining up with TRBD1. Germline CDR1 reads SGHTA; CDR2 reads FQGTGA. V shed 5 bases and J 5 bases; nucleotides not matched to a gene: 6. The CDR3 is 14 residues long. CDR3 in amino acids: CASSPGQGVNEQYF. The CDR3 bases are TGTGCCAGCAGCCCCGGACAGGGGGTAAACGAGCAGTACTTC.

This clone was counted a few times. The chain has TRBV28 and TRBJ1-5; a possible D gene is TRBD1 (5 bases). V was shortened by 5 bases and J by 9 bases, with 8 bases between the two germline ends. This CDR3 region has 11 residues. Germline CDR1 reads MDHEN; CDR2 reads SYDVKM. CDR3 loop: CASSVTGPQHF. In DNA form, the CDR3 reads TGTGCCAGCAGTGTCACAGGGCCCCAGCATTTT. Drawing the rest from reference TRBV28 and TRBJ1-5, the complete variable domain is DVKVTQSSRYLVKRTGEKVFLECVQDMDHENMFWYRQDPGLGLRLIYFSYDVKMKEKGDIPEGYSVSREKKERFSLILESASTNQTSMYLCASSVTGPQHFGDGTRLSIL.

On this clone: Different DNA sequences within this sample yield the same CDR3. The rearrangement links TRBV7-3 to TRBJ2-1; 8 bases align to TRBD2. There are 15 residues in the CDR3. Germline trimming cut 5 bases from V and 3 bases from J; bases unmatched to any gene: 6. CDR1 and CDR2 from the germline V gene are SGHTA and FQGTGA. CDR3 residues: CASSPLAGSYNEQFF. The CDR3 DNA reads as TGTGCCAGCAGCCCTTTAGCGGGGAGCTACAATGAGCAGTTCTTC.

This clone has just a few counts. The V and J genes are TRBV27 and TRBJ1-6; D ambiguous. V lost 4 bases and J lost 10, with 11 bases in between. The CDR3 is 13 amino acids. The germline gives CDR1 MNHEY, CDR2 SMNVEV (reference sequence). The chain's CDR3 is CASSSSRESPLHF. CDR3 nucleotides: TGTGCCAGCAGTTCCTCAAGGGAGTCACCCCTCCACTTT.

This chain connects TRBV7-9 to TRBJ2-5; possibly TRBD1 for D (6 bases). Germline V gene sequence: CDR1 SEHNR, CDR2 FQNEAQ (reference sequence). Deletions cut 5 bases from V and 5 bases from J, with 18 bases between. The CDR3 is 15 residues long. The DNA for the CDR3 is TGTGCCAGCAGCACAGGGACGGGGCTTGGGGAGACCCAGTACTTC. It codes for CASSTGTGLGETQYF.